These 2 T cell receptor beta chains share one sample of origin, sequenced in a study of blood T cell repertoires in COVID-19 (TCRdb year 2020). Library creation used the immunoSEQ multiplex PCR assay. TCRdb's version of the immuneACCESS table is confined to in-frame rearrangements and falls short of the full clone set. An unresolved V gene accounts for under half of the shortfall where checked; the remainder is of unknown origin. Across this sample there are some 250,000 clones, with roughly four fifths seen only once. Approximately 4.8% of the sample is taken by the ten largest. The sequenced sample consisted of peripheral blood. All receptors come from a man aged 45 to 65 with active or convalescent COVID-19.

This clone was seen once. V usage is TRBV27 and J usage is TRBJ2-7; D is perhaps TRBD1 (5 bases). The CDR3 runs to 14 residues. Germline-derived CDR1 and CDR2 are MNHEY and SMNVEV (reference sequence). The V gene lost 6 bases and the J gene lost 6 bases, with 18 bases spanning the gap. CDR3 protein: CASRLGPLFGEQYF. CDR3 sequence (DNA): TGTGCCAGCAGGTTGGGGCCCCTTTTCGGCGAGCAGTACTTC.

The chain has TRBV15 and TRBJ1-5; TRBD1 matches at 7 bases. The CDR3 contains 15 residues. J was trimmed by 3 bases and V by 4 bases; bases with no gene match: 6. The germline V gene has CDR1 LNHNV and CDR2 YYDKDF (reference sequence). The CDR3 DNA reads TGTGCCACCAGCACCCCGACAGGGAACAATCAGCCCCAGCATTTT. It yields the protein CATSTPTGNNQPQHF. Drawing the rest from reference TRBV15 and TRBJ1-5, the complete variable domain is DAMVIQNPRYQVTQFGKPVTLSCSQTLNHNVMYWYQQKSSQAPKLLFHYYDKDFNNEADTPDNFQSRRPNTSFCFLDIRSPGLGDTAMYLCATSTPTGNNQPQHFGDGTRLSIL.